Below, 5 T cell receptor beta chains from the same sample are listed, as sequenced in a study of cytomegalovirus exposure and HLA in healthy donors (dated by TCRdb to between 2016 and 2019). The library was produced with the immunoSEQ multiplex PCR assay. The multiplex PCR relied on a mix of 60 forward primers for TCR Vbeta segments and 13 reverse primers for TCR Jbeta segments. TCRdb provides this immuneACCESS table in a form limited to in-frame rearrangements. Some clones are lacking; in checked studies, under half of them reflect an unresolved V gene, and why the rest are absent is not known. The sample profile shows tens of thousands of clones; roughly 80% of them were found once. About 1.2% of the sample goes to the ten largest clones. The sequenced sample consisted of PBMCs. The receptors originated from a girl aged 2 to 10 in good health and CMV-seropositive.

There are a few counts of this clone. V gene TRBV15 combines with J gene TRBJ2-6, with D possibly TRBD1 on 6 matching bases. Germline V gene sequence: CDR1 LNHNV, CDR2 YYDKDF (reference sequence). V was shortened by 0 bases and J by 3 bases, with 6 bases between the two germline ends. The CDR3 sequence is 15 residues long. In DNA, the CDR3 is TGTGCCACCAGCAGAGACAGGGGTGGGGCCAACGTCCTGACTTTC. It codes for CATSRDRGGANVLTF.

The genes are TRBV29-1 and TRBJ2-3; D is perhaps TRBD2 (6 bases). CDR3 length equals 14 residues. CDR1 SQVTM and CDR2 ANQGSEA come from the germline V gene. Trimming stripped 6 bases from V and 0 bases from J, with 13 bases between. The CDR3: CSVPRAGSTDTQYF. CDR3 DNA sequence: TGCAGCGTCCCCAGGGCGGGAAGCACAGATACGCAGTATTTT.

The CDR3 DNA sequence: TGTGCCTGGAGTTGGGACATTCCTACAGATACGCAGTATTTT. Protein product: CAWSWDIPTDTQYF. The rearrangement joins TRBV30 to TRBJ2-3; D might be TRBD1 (6 bases). The ends were cut back, 2 bases at V and 3 bases at J, with 12 bases in the middle. The CDR3 length is 14 residues. CDR1 and CDR2 from the germline V gene are GTSNPN and SVGIG (reference sequence). The whole variable domain, remainder taken from reference TRBV30 and TRBJ2-3, is SQTIHQWPATLVQPVGSPLSLECTVEGTSNPNLYWYRQAAGRGLQLLFYSVGIGQISSEVPQNLSASRPQDRQFILSSKKLLLSDSGFYLCAWSWDIPTDTQYFGPGTRLTVL.

The chain couples TRBV6-5 to TRBJ2-3; D call uncertain. This CDR3 contains 12 residues. V dropped 2 bases and J dropped 4 bases, with 4 bases sitting between them. Germline V gene data show CDR1 as MNHEY and CDR2 as SVGAGI. This CDR3 reads CASSYPPDTQYF. CDR3 in DNA: TGTGCCAGCAGTTACCCTCCAGATACGCAGTATTTT.

This clone was counted between two and nine times. V gene TRBV5-1 combines with J gene TRBJ1-1, with TRBD1 matching 8 bases. V was pared by 5 bases and J by 2 bases, with 5 bases of the junction left unmatched. The CDR3 is 14 residues long. CDR1 and CDR2 (germline): SGHRS, YFSETQ. CDR3 loop: CASRVGQGNTEAFF. CDR3 nucleotides: TGCGCCAGCAGAGTCGGACAGGGCAACACTGAAGCTTTCTTT.